The rows below give T cell receptor beta chains drawn from one sample of a study of shared clonotypes between healthy human individuals. Libraries were prepared by immunoSEQ multiplex PCR; TCRdb keeps only in-frame clonotypes and omits some of them. Among 2 million or so clones listed, around 96% were seen once. Sequencing used naive CD8+ T cells sorted from blood. These receptors were collected from a man in his late teens or twenties in good health. The CDR3 runs from the conserved cysteine through the conserved F or W. The D gene is left open where the match is weak. Not all rows give a size; the values are once, few, many and, for expanded clones, a class.

TRBD1,NA,TRBJ2-5,TRBV6-1,TGTGCCAGCAGTGTTCGGGACAGACAAGAGACCCAGTACTTC,CASSVRDRQETQYF
NA,NA,TRBJ2-7,TRBV12-5,TGTGCTAGTGGTTTGGGGACCAATCTACTATCCCTCTCCTACGAGCAGTACTTC,CASGLGTNLLSLSYEQYF
NA,NA,TRBJ1-1,TRBV7-9,TGTGCCAGCAGCTTAAGTAAGGAAAACACTGAAGCTTTCTTT,CASSLSKENTEAFF
NA,NA,TRBJ1-4,TRBV5-5,TGTGCCAGCAGCTTACGCGGGGTTAATGAAAAACTGTTTTTT,CASSLRGVNEKLFF
NA,NA,TRBJ2-7,TRBV20-1,TGCAGTGCGAGGACAAACGAGCAGTACTTC,CSARTNEQYF
TRBD2,once,TRBJ2-7,TRBV7-8,TGTGCCAGCAGCGCACCCAGGACTAGAGCCTACGAGCAGTACTTC,CASSAPRTRAYEQYF
NA,NA,TRBJ2-1,TRBV12-1,TGTGCCAGCAGCGGCGTACTAGCGGGGGTTTACAATGAGCAGTTCTTC,CASSGVLAGVYNEQFF
NA,NA,TRBJ1-1,TRBV13,TGTGCCAGCAGCTTAGGGCCGGACGAAGCTTTCTTT,CASSLGPDEAFF
NA,NA,TRBJ1-1,TRBV5-6,TGTGCCAGCAGCTTATTGCAGGGCGAAGCTTTCTTT,CASSLLQGEAFF
TRBD1,NA,TRBJ1-1,TRBV29-1,TGCAGCGCACAGGGGGCCCTGAACACTGAAGCTTTCTTT,CSAQGALNTEAFF
NA,NA,TRBJ1-1,TRBV13,TGTGCCAGCAGCTGGGGAAGTAACACTGAAGCTTTCTTT,CASSWGSNTEAFF
NA,NA,TRBJ1-1,TRBV28,TGTGCCAGCAGTACCCCTTCGGAGCAGTCGAACACTGAAGCTTTCTTT,CASSTPSEQSNTEAFF
NA,NA,TRBJ1-5,TRBV5-5,TGTGCCAGCAGCTTAGGCTTGAATCAGCCCCAGCATTTT,CASSLGLNQPQHF
NA,NA,TRBJ2-5,TRBV28,TGTGCCAGCAGTTTCGACTGGGCGGAGGAAGAAGAGACCCAGTACTTC,CASSFDWAEEEETQYF
NA,NA,TRBJ1-5,TRBV6-5,TGTGCCAGCAGTTACACCGTAGGGAGCAATCAGCCCCAGCATTTT,CASSYTVGSNQPQHF
TRBD2,NA,TRBJ2-1,TRBV5-4,TGTGCCAGCAGCCCCGTAGCGGGAGGACCCAATGAGCAGTTCTTC,CASSPVAGGPNEQFF
NA,NA,TRBJ2-7,TRBV27,TGTGCCAGCAGTTTATGGGCGGGTAGCTCCTACGAGCAGTACTTC,CASSLWAGSSYEQYF
NA,once,TRBJ1-1,TRBV6-6,TGTGCCAGCAGTTACGTTACTGAAGCTTTCTTT,CASSYVTEAFF
TRBD1,NA,TRBJ2-7,TRBV5-6,TGTGCCAGCAGCTTGGTCGGGACAGTTCCCTACGAGCAGTACTTC,CASSLVGTVPYEQYF
NA,NA,TRBJ1-1,TRBV2,TGTGCCAGCAGTGATCCAGCGAACACTGAAGCTTTCTTT,CASSDPANTEAFF
TRBD2,few,TRBJ2-2,TRBV18,TGTGCCAGCTCCGAAAGCGGGAGAGAAACCGGGGAGCTGTTTTTT,CASSESGRETGELFF
TRBD2,NA,TRBJ2-5,TRBV7-9,TGTGCCAGCAGCCGGACTAGCGGGGGGGAAGAGACCCAGTACTTC,CASSRTSGGEETQYF